This TCR beta chain was sequenced during a study of blood T cell repertoires in COVID-19. About the research overall: Spain, Italy and the United States supplied samples that represented acute and convalescent COVID-19. Sources were T cells, B-cell-depleted T cells, or PBMCs; the material itself was cDNA or gDNA.

Germline V gene sequence: CDR1 LGHNT, CDR2 FRNRAP. Trimming removed 2 bases at V and 0 bases at J, with 7 bases between. This CDR3 region has 14 residues. Only in-frame clones appear in the TCRdb table, and some are missing; sequencing was by immunoSEQ multiplex PCR. The table records roughly 130,000 clones, about four fifths of them present only once. In this sample, this clone turned up once. The study recruited people aged roughly 18 to 95 years across roughly 23 US areas. Among Cohort 3 donors, those recovered had two negative PCRs, clearance, or symptom resolution. This sequence joins TRBV12-5 and TRBJ1-1; unclear D gene. Sequenced material: PBMCs or T cells enriched from blood (not recorded which). This TCR was recovered from a woman in her thirties who had recovered from COVID-19. In DNA form, the CDR3 reads TGTGCTAGTGGTTTGCGGGAAATGAACACTGAAGCTTTCTTT. As protein: CASGLREMNTEAFF.